The 9 T cell receptor beta chains below come from one sample, sequenced in a study of lymphopenia after photon versus proton radiotherapy. Only in-frame clones appear in the TCRdb table, and some are missing; sequencing was by immunoSEQ multiplex PCR. The sample carries around 24,000 clones, around 83% recorded once. The sample in question was peripheral blood, obtained from a patient treated with photon-based radiotherapy. These receptors were collected from a man aged 25-45 years with gastric cancer.

The rearrangement joins TRBV10-3 to TRBJ2-7; 7 bases line up with TRBD2. Germline trimming cut 10 bases from V and 0 bases from J; bases unmatched to any gene: 9. CDR1 is ENHRY, CDR2 SYGVKD, per germline. The CDR3 has 14 amino acids. The CDR3 DNA is TGTGCCACTCCTCGGGGGGACGACTCCTACGAGCAGTACTTC. Amino acid sequence: CATPRGDDSYEQYF.

The chain uses TRBV11-3 and TRBJ2-1; D possibly matches TRBD1 or TRBD2 (5 bases each). Looked up from germline, CDR1 is SGHNT and CDR2 is YENEEA. The CDR3 is 17 amino acids. Trimming shortened V by 1 base and J by 8 bases, and 21 bases separated the two germline ends. CDR3 coding DNA: TGTGCCAGCAGCTTAGGAACCGGGACGGGGCTTTTCGATGAGCAGTTCTTC. Protein product: CASSLGTGTGLFDEQFF.

The chain combines TRBV7-6 with TRBJ2-7; tentatively, D is TRBD1 (5 bases). The CDR3 has 13 amino acids. V shed 5 bases and J shed 1 base, with 9 bases lying between them. Looked up from germline, CDR1 is SGHVS and CDR2 is FNYEAQ. The CDR3 nucleotides read TGTGCCAGCAGCGTGACAGATTCCTACGAGCAGTACTTC. Encoded protein: CASSVTDSYEQYF.

The chain has TRBV5-1 and TRBJ1-1; D not resolved. With 0 bases removed from V and 4 bases from J, the gap between germline ends came to 7 bases. This CDR3 has 13 residues. Germline values: CDR1 SGHRS, CDR2 YFSETQ. This chain's CDR3 is CASSLGGGTEAFF. The CDR3, as DNA: TGCGCCAGCAGCTTGGGGGGTGGCACTGAAGCTTTCTTT.

This chain uses TRBV10-3 with TRBJ1-3; weak D call: TRBD1 (6 bases). Germline CDR1 reads ENHRY; CDR2 reads SYGVKD. The CDR3 is 16 residues long. V was trimmed by 3 bases and J by 0 bases, leaving 12 bases between them. CDR3 amino acids: CAISDGGLSSGNTIYF. DNA of the CDR3: TGTGCCATCAGTGACGGGGGCCTAAGCTCTGGAAACACCATATATTTT.

This chain connects TRBV6-6 to TRBJ2-7, with 9 bases aligning to TRBD1. The V gene's germline CDR1 is MNHNY and CDR2 SVGAGI (reference sequence). This CDR3 comprises 14 residues. Trimming took 4 bases from V and 4 from J; bases not matched to a gene: 5. CDR3 residues: CASSSQQGAYEQYF. CDR3 bases: TGTGCCAGCAGTTCCCAACAGGGGGCGTACGAGCAGTACTTC.

The chain uses TRBV27 and TRBJ2-5, with 7 bases identical to TRBD2. The DNA end is a closer match to TRBJ2-7, so the J assignment may be wrong. Germline assignment: CDR1 MNHEY and CDR2 SMNVEV (reference sequence). The CDR3 spans 14 residues. DNA for the CDR3: TGTGCCAGCAGTCTCCGGGACTACCGTTACGAGCAGTACTTC. The encoded protein is CASSLRDYRYEQYF.

The V gene is TRBV5-1, the J gene TRBJ2-1; 11 nucleotides line up with TRBD2. The V segment lost 4 bases and the J segment 4 bases; nucleotides outside the gene matches: 7. Germline values: CDR1 SGHRS, CDR2 YFSETQ. This CDR3 is 16 amino acids long. The CDR3 protein is CASSLQTSGEYNEQFF. Here the CDR3 DNA reads TGCGCCAGCAGCCTCCAGACTAGCGGGGAATACAATGAGCAGTTCTTC.

This clone was detected once. The V gene is TRBV29-1, the J gene TRBJ2-7; D may correspond to TRBD1 or TRBD2 (5 bases each). CDR3 length: 14 residues. The V gene's germline CDR1 is SQVTM and CDR2 ANQGSEA. The ends were cut back, 2 bases at V and 0 bases at J, with 11 bases in the middle. In DNA, the CDR3 is TGCAGCGTTGAAAAGGCAGGGAGCTCCTACGAGCAGTACTTC. Its translation is CSVEKAGSSYEQYF.